The 27 T cell receptor beta chains presented below share a single source sample, sequenced in a study of shared clonotypes between healthy human individuals. Clones were read by immunoSEQ multiplex PCR, and TCRdb kept only the in-frame ones, dropping some. Here the sample spans a few million clones, approximately 94% being singletons. The specimen sequenced was naive CD4+ T cells sorted from blood. Subset here: CD45RA+ positively selected. Receptors originate from a man younger than 30 in good health.

This rearrangement joins TRBV5-1 to TRBJ2-5; TRBD1 matches 9 bases. J lost 2 bases, V lost 4 bases, and 9 bases had no gene match. The CDR3 loop spans 16 amino acids. From germline, CDR1 is SGHRS and CDR2 YFSETQ. The CDR3: CASSPGQGMQQETQYF. For the CDR3, the DNA is TGCGCCAGCAGCCCGGGACAGGGTATGCAGCAAGAGACCCAGTACTTC. The variable domain in full, with the rest retrieved from reference TRBV5-1 and TRBJ2-5, is KAGVTQTPRYLIKTRGQQVTLSCSPISGHRSVSWYQQTPGQGLQFLFEYFSETQRNKGNFPGRFSGRQFSNSRSEMNVSTLELGDSALYLCASSPGQGMQQETQYFGPGTRLLVL.

The chain couples TRBV5-1 to TRBJ2-1; possible D gene TRBD1, 5 bases. The CDR3 contains 14 residues. Per the germline V gene, CDR1 is SGHRS and CDR2 is YFSETQ. Deletions cut 5 bases from V and 4 bases from J, with 13 bases between. The CDR3 spells CASSISDTYNEQFF. The CDR3 bases are TGCGCCAGCAGTATCTCGGACACATACAATGAGCAGTTCTTC. Supplemented by reference TRBV5-1 and TRBJ2-1, the full variable domain reads KAGVTQTPRYLIKTRGQQVTLSCSPISGHRSVSWYQQTPGQGLQFLFEYFSETQRNKGNFPGRFSGRQFSNSRSEMNVSTLELGDSALYLCASSISDTYNEQFFGPGTRLTVL.

This rearrangement joins TRBV4-1 to TRBJ1-6, with TRBD1 matching over 9 bases. The CDR3 loop spans 20 amino acids. Germline assignment: CDR1 MGHRA and CDR2 YSYEKL. Trimming took 0 bases from V and 7 from J; bases not matched to a gene: 16. CDR3 DNA sequence: TGCGCCAGCAGCCAAGATTGGGGACAGGGCCCTGCAGGGGGAAATTCACCCCTCCACTTT. Amino acids: CASSQDWGQGPAGGNSPLHF.

Note on this clone: Mismatch with germline at one junction end may stem from a read error. This chain links TRBV7-7 with TRBJ2-5, with a possible D match to TRBD1 (6 bases). Germline CDR1 is SSHAT and CDR2 is FNYEAQ (reference sequence). This CDR3 spans 12 amino acids. CDR3 amino acids: CASSTGLETQYF. The CDR3 DNA is TGTGCTAGCAGTACAGGGTTAGAGACCCAGTACTTC.

This clone was seen a few times. The genes are TRBV2 and TRBJ2-2, with a weak D call TRBD2 (5 bases). This CDR3 region has 11 residues. V was clipped by 8 bases and J by 6 bases, with 7 bases between them. The germline gives CDR1 SNHLY, CDR2 FYNNEI. CDR3 in amino acids: CASHSAGELFF. The DNA for the CDR3 is TGTGCCAGCCATAGCGCCGGGGAGCTGTTTTTT.

The chain carries TRBV28 and TRBJ2-2, with D maybe TRBD2 (6 bases). With 8 bases removed from V and 6 bases from J, the gap between germline ends came to 13 bases. Germline V lookup: CDR1 MDHEN, CDR2 SYDVKM. The CDR3 sequence is 13 residues long. The CDR3 loop reads CASRRGWSGELFF. CDR3 DNA sequence: TGTGCCAGCCGGAGGGGTTGGTCCGGGGAGCTGTTTTTT.

J is TRBJ2-5 and V is TRBV2, with D possibly TRBD2 on 5 matching bases. Germline CDR1 reads SNHLY; CDR2 reads FYNNEI. V dropped 3 bases and J dropped 7 bases, with 12 bases sitting between them. CDR3 length: 13 amino acids. The CDR3 coding sequence is TGTGCCAGCAGTGAGGACTTGCTAGGGACCCAGTACTTC. This translates into CASSEDLLGTQYF.

The chain couples TRBV6-4 to TRBJ2-3; tentatively, D is TRBD1 or TRBD2 (6 bases each). Trimming cost V 8 bases and J 6 bases, with 12 bases left between them. Germline V gene sequence: CDR1 MRHNA, CDR2 SNTAGT. This CDR3 spans 12 amino acids. The CDR3 sequence: CASRPGADTQYF. The CDR3 nucleotides are TGTGCCAGCCGGCCGGGGGCCGATACGCAGTATTTT.

The rearrangement links TRBV7-8 to TRBJ2-7; maybe TRBD1 (5 bases). V shed 7 bases and J shed 4 bases, with 8 bases lying between them. The length of the CDR3 is 11 residues. Germline V gene data show CDR1 as SGHVS and CDR2 as FQNEAQ. The CDR3 coding sequence is TGTGCCAGCACCAAGGGGTACGAGCAGTACTTC. This encodes CASTKGYEQYF.

Comments on this clone: The same CDR3 is also encoded by other DNA sequences in this sample. CDR3 nucleotide sequence: TGCGCCAGCAGCTTGGAACAGGGTAGGAATCAGCCCCAGCATTTT. It codes for CASSLEQGRNQPQHF. The rearrangement links TRBV5-1 to TRBJ1-5; tentatively, D is TRBD1 (6 bases). Germline-derived CDR1 and CDR2 are SGHRS and YFSETQ. V lost 0 bases to trimming and J lost 4 bases, with 11 bases between them. CDR3 length equals 15 residues.

The chain links TRBV7-8 to TRBJ1-2; the D gene is possibly TRBD1 (6 bases). The CDR3 totals 12 residues. Per the germline V gene, CDR1 is SGHVS and CDR2 is FQNEAQ. V lost 5 bases and J 8 bases, leaving 12 bases between the germline ends. The CDR3 DNA reads as TGTGCCAGCAGCCTTAGTGACAGGGGCTACACCTTC. Its protein is CASSLSDRGYTF.

The chain employs TRBV6-5 and TRBJ2-4; the D gene could be TRBD1 or TRBD2 (5 bases each). The CDR3 has 14 residues. CDR1 is MNHEY and CDR2 is SVGAGI in the germline V gene. Trimming stripped 6 bases from V and 5 bases from J, with 14 bases between. CDR3 DNA sequence: TGTGCCAGCAGGCCCGGGACGGGCCAAAACATTCAGTACTTC. It translates to CASRPGTGQNIQYF.

V is TRBV5-6 and J is TRBJ2-7; maybe TRBD2 (6 bases). CDR1 and CDR2 (germline): SGHDT, YYEEEE. The CDR3 is 14 amino acids. V lost 6 bases and J 0 bases, leaving 13 bases between the germline ends. For the CDR3, the DNA is TGTGCCAGCATCGGGAGAATAAGCTCCTACGAGCAGTACTTC. Encoded protein: CASIGRISSYEQYF.

V usage is TRBV27 and J usage is TRBJ1-5; 9 bases align to TRBD1. After removal of 4 bases from V and 4 bases from J, the junction contained 8 bases not matched to a gene. The CDR3 covers 16 residues. The germline V gene encodes CDR1 MNHEY and CDR2 SMNVEV (reference sequence). CDR3 region: CASSWGGQGGNQPQHF. CDR3 DNA: TGTGCCAGCAGTTGGGGGGGACAGGGTGGGAATCAGCCCCAGCATTTT.

The J gene is TRBJ1-5, the V gene TRBV28; unclear D gene. CDR1 MDHEN and CDR2 SYDVKM come from the germline V gene. Trimming shortened V by 7 bases and J by 0 bases, and 13 bases separated the two germline ends. The CDR3 runs to 15 residues. The CDR3 is CASKALDLSNQPQHF. The CDR3 DNA is TGTGCCAGCAAAGCTCTAGACCTTAGCAATCAGCCCCAGCATTTT. The full variable domain, with the rest looked up from reference TRBV28 and TRBJ1-5, is DVKVTQSSRYLVKRTGEKVFLECVQDMDHENMFWYRQDPGLGLRLIYFSYDVKMKEKGDIPEGYSVSREKKERFSLILESASTNQTSMYLCASKALDLSNQPQHFGDGTRLSIL.

The V gene is TRBV7-6, the J gene TRBJ2-1; 10 bases line up with TRBD2. This CDR3 comprises 16 residues. Germline lookup yields CDR1 SGHVS and CDR2 FNYEAQ. The J segment lost 4 bases and the V segment lost 4 bases, leaving 7 bases of the junction unmatched. This chain's CDR3 is CASSSATSGVYNEQFF. The CDR3 region has the DNA TGTGCCAGCAGCTCAGCCACTAGCGGGGTTTACAATGAGCAGTTCTTC.

The chain joins TRBV5-4 to TRBJ2-5; D gene unclear. This CDR3 contains 15 residues. V was clipped by 4 bases and J by 2 bases, with 15 bases between them. Germline CDR1 is SGHNT and CDR2 is YYREEE (reference sequence). The CDR3 spells CASSPPGNSQETQYF. CDR3 DNA: TGTGCCAGCAGCCCCCCGGGCAATTCACAAGAGACCCAGTACTTC. Supplemented by reference TRBV5-4 and TRBJ2-5, the full variable domain reads ETGVTQSPTHLIKTRGQQVTLRCSSQSGHNTVSWYQQALGQGPQFIFQYYREEENGRGNFPPRFSGLQFPNYSSELNVNALELDDSALYLCASSPPGNSQETQYFGPGTRLLVL.

On this clone itself: The same CDR3 can be traced to other DNA sequences in this sample. The V gene is TRBV5-1, the J gene TRBJ2-3, with TRBD2 matching over 13 bases. CDR3 length: 17 residues. Trimming removed 0 bases from V and 2 bases from J; junction bases left unmatched: 3. The germline CDR1 and CDR2 sequences are SGHRS and YFSETQ. CDR3 DNA sequence: TGCGCCAGCAGCTTGGGGACTAGCGGGGGTCTCACAGATACGCAGTATTTT. Protein product: CASSLGTSGGLTDTQYF.

V is TRBV19 and J is TRBJ2-3, with D possibly TRBD1 on 5 matching bases. V lost 7 bases and J lost 4, with 9 bases in between. Per germline, CDR1 LNHDA and CDR2 SQIVND (reference sequence). The CDR3 consists of 12 residues. CDR3: CASKTTADTQYF. Written as DNA, the CDR3 is TGTGCCAGTAAGACGACAGCAGATACGCAGTATTTT. Using reference TRBV19 and TRBJ2-3 for the parts outside the CDR3, the full variable domain is DGGITQSPKYLFRKEGQNVTLSCEQNLNHDAMYWYRQDPGQGLRLIYYSQIVNDFQKGDIAEGYSVSREKKESFPLTVTSAQKNPTAFYLCASKTTADTQYFGPGTRLTVL.

This chain uses TRBV5-6 with TRBJ1-2; the D gene is possibly TRBD1 (6 bases). Trimming shortened V by 0 bases and J by 4 bases, and 13 bases separated the two germline ends. In germline, CDR1 is SGHDT, CDR2 YYEEEE. The CDR3 covers 15 residues. For the CDR3, the DNA is TGTGCCAGCAGCTTGGTCCCCGGACAGCTCTATGGCTACACCTTC. Translated: CASSLVPGQLYGYTF.

As concerns this clone: Other nucleotide sequences from this sample produce the same CDR3. CDR3 DNA: TGTGCCATCAGCCCAGGGACAGGGATTGGGGAGCAGTACTTC. Residues: CAISPGTGIGEQYF. The chain combines TRBV10-3 with TRBJ2-7; 9 nucleotides align to TRBD1. The CDR3 is 14 residues long. CDR1 and CDR2 from the germline V gene are ENHRY and SYGVKD. V dropped 6 bases and J dropped 7; count of bases not matched to a gene: 10.

In its sample, this clone was seen once. The V gene is TRBV19, the J gene TRBJ2-7; the match to TRBD1 covers 9 bases. Trimming at V came to 6 bases and at J to 6 bases, leaving 9 bases not matched to a gene. Germline V gene data show CDR1 as LNHDA and CDR2 as SQIVND (reference sequence). The CDR3 sequence is 14 residues long. CDR3 DNA sequence: TGTGCCAGTAGGACACAGGGGGCCGGTGGCGAGCAGTACTTC. Amino acids: CASRTQGAGGEQYF.

This clone was seen once. Other DNA sequences from this sample encode an identical CDR3 as well. The chain recombines TRBV7-9 with TRBJ2-7; possible D gene TRBD2, 6 bases. V lost 1 base and J lost 2, with 9 bases in between. Germline V gene lookup returns CDR1 SEHNR and CDR2 FQNEAQ (reference sequence). The CDR3 has 14 residues. CDR3 residues: CASSLGGGTYEQYF. Here the CDR3 DNA reads TGTGCCAGCAGCTTAGGGGGCGGGACCTACGAGCAGTACTTC.

This sequence joins TRBV5-6 and TRBJ1-1; TRBD1 agrees at 12 bases. V lost 3 bases to trimming and J lost 10 bases; unmatched junction nucleotides: 10. CDR3 length equals 15 residues. In germline, CDR1 is SGHDT, CDR2 YYEEEE. The CDR3 spells CASSSGTGGGFGAFF. For the CDR3, the DNA is TGTGCCAGCAGCTCCGGGACAGGGGGCGGATTTGGAGCTTTCTTT.

The chain carries TRBV7-6 and TRBJ2-5; D is perhaps TRBD2 (5 bases). Trimming took 1 base from V and 1 from J, leaving 10 bases between them. The CDR3 contains 15 residues. CDR1 and CDR2 (germline): SGHVS, FNYEAQ. In DNA form, the CDR3 reads TGTGCCAGCAGCTTAGTACTAGGGAGCCAAGAGACCCAGTACTTC. It specifies CASSLVLGSQETQYF.

This clone was counted once. Germline is not matched at one junction end, which may reflect a read error. The chain links TRBV18 to TRBJ2-6, with 7 bases fitting TRBD2. Germline V gives CDR1 KGHSH, CDR2 LQKENI. This CDR3 is built from 14 residues. Here the CDR3 DNA reads TGTGCCAGTTCACGGGGGGCTGGGGCCAACGTCCTGACTTTC. Amino acids: CASSRGAGANVLTF.

On this clone: The identical CDR3 is also encoded by other nucleotide sequences in the sample. The chain uses TRBV6-5 and TRBJ2-5; a weak D match, TRBD2 (6 bases). The germline gives CDR1 MNHEY, CDR2 SVGAGI. This CDR3 comprises 14 residues. The V end lost 2 bases, the J end lost 2 bases, and 9 bases lay between the germline ends. CDR3 in amino acids: CASSYGGIQETQYF. In DNA, the CDR3 is TGTGCCAGCAGTTACGGGGGGATACAAGAGACCCAGTACTTC.